This is a list of T cell receptor beta chains from one sample in a study of blood T cell repertoires in COVID-19. The method was immunoSEQ multiplex PCR; TCRdb's version includes in-frame clones alone and lacks a portion of them. The sample carries about 300,000 clones, roughly 89% recorded once. Source material: PBMCs or T cells enriched from blood (not recorded which). These receptors were collected from a woman between 40 and 50 years old who had recovered from COVID-19. CDR3s include the opening cysteine and the closing phenylalanine or tryptophan. Fields, in order: D gene, clone size, V gene, J gene, CDR3 protein, CDR3 DNA. The D gene is left open where the match is weak. Size is stated for part of the rows, as once, few or many counts, or as a class when the clone is expanded.

NA	NA	TRBV4-1	TRBJ1-3	CASSQGRGAYSGNTIYF	TGCGCCAGCAGCCAAGGTCGAGGAGCCTACTCTGGAAACACCATATATTTT
TRBD1	NA	TRBV5-1	TRBJ1-4	CASSLRTGFREKLFF	TGCGCCAGCAGCCTACGGACAGGGTTTCGTGAAAAACTGTTTTTT
NA	NA	TRBV6-5	TRBJ1-1	CASSYPLSRGEAFF	TGTGCCAGCAGTTACCCGCTTTCCCGAGGTGAAGCTTTCTTT
NA	NA	TRBV19	TRBJ2-7	CASSNAGVDPSGEQYF	TGTGCCAGTAGTAATGCCGGGGTCGACCCTTCGGGAGAGCAGTACTTC
NA	NA	TRBV27	TRBJ1-1	CASRGHSNTEAFF	TGTGCCAGCAGGGGCCACTCGAACACTGAAGCTTTCTTT
NA	once	TRBV19	TRBJ1-6	CASSILVTPNSPLHF	TGTGCCAGTAGTATATTAGTAACCCCGAATTCACCCCTCCACTTT
NA	NA	TRBV11-2	TRBJ2-7	CASSPRTASYEQYF	TGTGCCAGCAGCCCCCGGACAGCCTCCTACGAGCAGTACTTC
TRBD1	NA	TRBV7-2	TRBJ2-7	CASSQQQGALSYEQYF	TGTGCCAGCAGCCAGCAACAGGGGGCGCTTTCCTACGAGCAGTACTTC
TRBD2	NA	TRBV9	TRBJ2-3	CASSVGDYTDTQYF	TGTGCCAGCAGCGTAGGGGACTACACAGATACGCAGTATTTT
TRBD2	NA	TRBV2	TRBJ2-1	CASSETGGLSGQYNEQFF	TGTGCCAGCAGTGAAACGGGGGGGTTGAGCGGCCAATACAATGAGCAGTTCTTC
TRBD1	NA	TRBV7-2	TRBJ1-2	CASSLDNRQGANYGYTF	TGTGCCAGCAGCTTAGACAACCGACAGGGAGCTAACTATGGCTACACCTTC
NA	NA	TRBV20-1	TRBJ1-2	CSALDYGYTF	TGCAGTGCTCTCGACTATGGCTACACCTTC
NA	few	TRBV7-2	TRBJ1-1	CASSFSRGTEAFF	TGTGCCAGCAGCTTCTCACGCGGGACTGAAGCTTTCTTT
NA	NA	TRBV19	TRBJ2-1	CASAGGYDEQFF	TGTGCCAGTGCCGGGGGTTACGATGAGCAGTTCTTC
NA	NA	TRBV7-3	TRBJ1-5	CASSPGVDQPQHF	TGTGCCAGCAGCCCAGGGGTCGATCAGCCCCAGCATTTT
TRBD2	NA	TRBV7-2	TRBJ2-7	CASRRLGGLAGGKAYEQYF	TGTGCCAGCAGGAGGCTTGGGGGACTAGCGGGAGGGAAGGCCTACGAGCAGTACTTC
TRBD1	NA	TRBV30	TRBJ1-2	CARYPDRGPGGYTF	TGTGCCCGATACCCCGACAGGGGGCCAGGAGGCTACACCTTC
NA	NA	TRBV19	TRBJ2-7	CASSRTGGSYEQYF	TGTGCCAGTAGTAGGACAGGAGGGTCCTACGAGCAGTACTTC
NA	NA	TRBV29-1	TRBJ1-1	CSVCWAANTEAFF	TGCAGCGTGTGCTGGGCAGCGAACACTGAAGCTTTCTTT
NA	NA	TRBV6-5	TRBJ2-7	CASRPRGAKTYEQYF	TGTGCCAGCAGGCCAAGGGGCGCCAAGACCTACGAGCAGTACTTC
NA	NA	TRBV5-1	TRBJ1-2	CASSLGHANYGYTF	TGCGCCAGCAGCTTGGGACATGCTAACTATGGCTACACCTTC
NA	once	TRBV2	TRBJ1-4	CASLKTRGSNEKLFF	TGTGCCAGCCTAAAGACGCGGGGCTCTAATGAAAAACTGTTTTTT
TRBD1	once	TRBV20-1	TRBJ2-5	CSASRGRGLGTQYF	TGCAGTGCTAGTAGGGGCAGGGGGCTTGGGACCCAGTACTTC
NA	NA	TRBV11-3	TRBJ2-3	CASSLVAGGTQYF	TGTGCCAGCAGCTTAGTGGCAGGTGGTACGCAGTATTTT
NA	NA	TRBV30	TRBJ1-4	CAWSPQGLREKLFF	TGTGCCTGGAGTCCTCAGGGGCTACGGGAAAAACTGTTTTTT
NA	NA	TRBV5-1	TRBJ2-3	CASSLSTQTTDTQYF	TGCGCCAGCAGCTTATCAACACAGACCACAGATACGCAGTATTTT
NA	NA	TRBV4-1	TRBJ1-6	CASSQATRGVLMSSYNSPLHF	TGCGCCAGCAGCCAAGCGACGCGGGGCGTTTTAATGAGCTCCTATAATTCACCCCTCCACTTT
TRBD1	NA	TRBV6-5	TRBJ1-1	CASSYHRGLEAFF	TGTGCCAGCAGTTATCACAGGGGACTTGAAGCTTTCTTT
NA	NA	TRBV9	TRBJ2-5	CASSVGERLAQETQYF	TGTGCCAGCAGCGTAGGAGAGCGCTTGGCTCAAGAGACCCAGTACTTC
NA	NA	TRBV28	TRBJ2-3	CASSPQWGRGSTDTQYF	TGTGCCAGCAGTCCGCAGTGGGGACGGGGGAGCACAGATACGCAGTATTTT
TRBD2	once	TRBV7-2	TRBJ2-5	CASSSSGRVPETQYF	TGTGCCAGCAGCTCGAGTGGGAGGGTCCCGGAGACCCAGTACTTC
NA	once	TRBV6-5	TRBJ2-1	CASSLRQGGNEQFF	TGTGCCAGCAGCCTTCGTCAGGGGGGCAATGAGCAGTTCTTC
TRBD2	NA	TRBV4-3	TRBJ2-7	CASSQGLAGVYEQYF	TGCGCCAGCAGCCAGGGACTAGCGGGAGTGTACGAGCAGTACTTC
TRBD1	NA	TRBV23-1	TRBJ2-3	CASRKPIGTEFTDTQYF	TGCGCCAGCCGAAAACCGATAGGGACAGAATTCACAGATACGCAGTATTTT
NA	once	TRBV3-1/TRBV3-2	TRBJ1-2	CASSPALNYGYTF	TGTGCCAGCAGCCCCGCCCTAAACTATGGCTACACCTTC
TRBD2	few	TRBV4-2	TRBJ2-7	CASSLLEREFYEQYF	TGTGCCAGCAGCCTACTAGAGCGGGAATTTTACGAGCAGTACTTC
NA	once	TRBV30	TRBJ1-2	CAWSLQVDGYTF	TGTGCCTGGAGTTTACAGGTCGATGGCTACACCTTC
TRBD2	NA	TRBV6-2/TRBV6-3	TRBJ2-3	CASSSTGGMDTQYF	TGTGCCAGCAGTTCAACGGGGGGGATGGATACGCAGTATTTT
NA	NA	TRBV6-1	TRBJ2-1	CASSERPRQNPNEQFF	TGTGCCAGCAGTGAAAGGCCACGACAAAACCCAAATGAGCAGTTCTTC
NA	NA	TRBV5-1	TRBJ2-7	CASSFGVSYEQYF	TGCGCCAGCAGCTTCGGGGTATCCTACGAGCAGTACTTC
TRBD1	NA	TRBV25-1	TRBJ1-2	CASSRDSSNYGYTF	TGTGCCAGCAGTCGGGACAGTTCTAACTATGGCTACACCTTC
NA	NA	TRBV6-5	TRBJ1-2	CASSIRTAQGGYTF	TGTGCCAGCAGTATCAGGACAGCCCAGGGCGGCTACACCTTC
NA	NA	TRBV6-6	TRBJ1-4	CASSERSVNEKLFF	TGTGCCAGCAGCGAGCGGAGCGTAAATGAAAAACTGTTTTTT
NA	once	TRBV7-8	TRBJ1-5	CASSSRGSFSNQPQHF	TGTGCCAGCAGCTCCAGGGGATCCTTTAGCAATCAGCCCCAGCATTTT
NA	NA	TRBV10-3	TRBJ2-7	CAISETQTSSGEQYF	TGTGCCATCAGTGAGACGCAGACTTCTTCGGGAGAGCAGTACTTC
TRBD2	NA	TRBV6-4	TRBJ2-3	CASKIVIAGRTDTQYF	TGTGCCAGCAAGATCGTAATAGCGGGACGCACAGATACGCAGTATTTT
TRBD1	NA	TRBV28	TRBJ1-3	CASSLGTATGNTIYF	TGTGCCAGCAGTTTGGGGACAGCTACTGGAAACACCATATATTTT
TRBD2	NA	TRBV4-2	TRBJ2-7	CASSQVGLAGVGGEQYF	TGTGCCAGCAGCCAAGTCGGACTAGCGGGAGTGGGGGGCGAGCAGTACTTC
NA	once	TRBV11-2	TRBJ2-1	CASSLQGSSYNEQFF	TGTGCCAGCAGCTTACAAGGGAGCTCCTACAATGAGCAGTTCTTC